This T cell receptor (beta chain) is drawn from a study of T-cell reconstitution after alpha-beta-depleted transplantation in children. Germline CDR1 is ENHRY and CDR2 is SYGVKD. V lost 3 bases to trimming and J lost 0 bases, with 9 bases between them. The CDR3 runs to 16 residues. Preparation of the TCRbeta library was carried out with unique molecular identifiers. TCRdb re-analysed the PCR reads in MiXCR, keeping a single row per CDR3 protein. The data show approximately 640,000 distinct CDR3 sequences, approximately 17% seen once. The sample consisted of PBMCs from the stem cell graft donor, taken from the stem cell graft. The receptor comes from a human donor who donated a stem cell graft to a child with acute myeloid leukemia. The rearrangement joins TRBV10-3 to TRBJ2-6; the D is unclear. CDR3 loop: CAISEADRSGANVLTF. The DNA of the CDR3 is TGTGCCATCAGTGAAGCAGACCGCTCTGGGGCCAACGTCCTGACTTTC.